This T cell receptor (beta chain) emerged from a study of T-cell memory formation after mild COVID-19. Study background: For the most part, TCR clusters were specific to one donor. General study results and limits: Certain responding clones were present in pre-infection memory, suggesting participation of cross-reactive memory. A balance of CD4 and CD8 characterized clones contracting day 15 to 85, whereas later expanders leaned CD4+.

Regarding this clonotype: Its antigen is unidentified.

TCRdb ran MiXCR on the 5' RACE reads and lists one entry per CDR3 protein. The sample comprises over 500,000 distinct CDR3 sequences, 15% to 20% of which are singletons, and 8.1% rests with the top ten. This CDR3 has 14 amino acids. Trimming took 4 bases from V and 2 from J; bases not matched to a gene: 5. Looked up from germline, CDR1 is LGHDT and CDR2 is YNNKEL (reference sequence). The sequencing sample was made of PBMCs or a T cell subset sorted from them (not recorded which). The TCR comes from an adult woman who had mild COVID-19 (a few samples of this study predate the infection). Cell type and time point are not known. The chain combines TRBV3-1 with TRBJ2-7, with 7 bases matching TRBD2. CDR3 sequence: CASSPREAAYEQYF. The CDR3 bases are TGTGCCAGCAGCCCACGGGAGGCCGCCTACGAGCAGTACTTC.